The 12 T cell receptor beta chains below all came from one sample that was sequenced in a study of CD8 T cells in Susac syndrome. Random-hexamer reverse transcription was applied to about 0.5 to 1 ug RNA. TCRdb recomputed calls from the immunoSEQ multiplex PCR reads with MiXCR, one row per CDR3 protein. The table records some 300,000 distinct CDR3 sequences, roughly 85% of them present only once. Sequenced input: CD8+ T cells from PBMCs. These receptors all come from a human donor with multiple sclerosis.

For the CDR3, the DNA is TGTGCCAGCATAAACGGACATTCTGGGGCCAACGTCCTGACTTTC. Its translation is CASINGHSGANVLTF. The rearrangement joins TRBV7-9 to TRBJ2-6; a possible D gene is TRBD1 (5 bases). Trimming cost V 7 bases and J 1 base, with 11 bases left between them. CDR3 length: 15 amino acids. Germline V gene lookup returns CDR1 SEHNR and CDR2 FQNEAQ (reference sequence).

The CDR3 is CASSLPSALAENNEQFF. CDR3 nucleotides: TGTGCCAGCAGCTTACCCTCCGCCCTAGCGGAGAACAATGAGCAGTTCTTC. The chain combines TRBV7-9 with TRBJ2-1; 7 nucleotides agree with TRBD2. The germline V gene encodes CDR1 SEHNR and CDR2 FQNEAQ (reference sequence). After removal of 2 bases from V and 5 bases from J, the junction contained 12 bases not matched to a gene. CDR3 length: 17 residues.

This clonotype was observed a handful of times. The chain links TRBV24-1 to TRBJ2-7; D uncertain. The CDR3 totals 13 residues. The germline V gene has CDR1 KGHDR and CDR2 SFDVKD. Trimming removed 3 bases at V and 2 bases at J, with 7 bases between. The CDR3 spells CATSDTVAYEQYF. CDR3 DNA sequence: TGTGCCACCAGTGATACTGTCGCCTACGAGCAGTACTTC.

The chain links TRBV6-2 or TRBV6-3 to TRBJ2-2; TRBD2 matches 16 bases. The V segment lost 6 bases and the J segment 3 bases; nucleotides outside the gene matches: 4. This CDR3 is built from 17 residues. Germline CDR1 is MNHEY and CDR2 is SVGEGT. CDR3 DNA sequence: TGTGCCAGCAGGGGACTAGCGGGAGGGCCAGACACCGGGGAGCTGTTTTTT. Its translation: CASRGLAGGPDTGELFF.

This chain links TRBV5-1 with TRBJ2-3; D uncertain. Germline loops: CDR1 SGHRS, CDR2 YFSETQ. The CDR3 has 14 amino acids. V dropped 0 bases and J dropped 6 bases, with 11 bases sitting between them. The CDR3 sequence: CASSLDLSADTQYF. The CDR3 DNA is TGCGCCAGCAGCTTGGACCTTTCCGCGGATACGCAGTATTTT.

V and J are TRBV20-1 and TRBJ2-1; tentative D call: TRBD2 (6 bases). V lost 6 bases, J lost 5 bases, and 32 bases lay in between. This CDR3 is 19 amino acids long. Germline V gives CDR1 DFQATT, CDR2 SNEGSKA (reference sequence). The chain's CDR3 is CSAQIEGLYLSQIDNEQFF. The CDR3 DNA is TGCAGTGCCCAGATTGAGGGACTTTACCTATCACAGATCGACAATGAGCAGTTCTTC.

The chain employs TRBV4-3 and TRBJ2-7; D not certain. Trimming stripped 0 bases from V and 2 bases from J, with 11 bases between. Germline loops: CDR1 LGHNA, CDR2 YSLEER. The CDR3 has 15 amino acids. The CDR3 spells CASSQDFAGAYEQYF. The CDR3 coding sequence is TGCGCCAGCAGCCAAGATTTTGCAGGAGCCTACGAGCAGTACTTC.

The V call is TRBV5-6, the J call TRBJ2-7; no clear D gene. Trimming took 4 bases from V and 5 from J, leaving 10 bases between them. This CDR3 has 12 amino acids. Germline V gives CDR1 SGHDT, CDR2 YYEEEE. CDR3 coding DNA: TGTGCCAGCAGCGCCCTTTTTGACGAGCAGTACTTC. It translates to CASSALFDEQYF.

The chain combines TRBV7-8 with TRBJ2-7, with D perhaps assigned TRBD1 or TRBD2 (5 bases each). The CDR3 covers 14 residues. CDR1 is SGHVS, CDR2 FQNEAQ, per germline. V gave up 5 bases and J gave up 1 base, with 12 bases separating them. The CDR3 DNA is TGTGCCAGCAGCGACCGGGGCCGATCCTACGAGCAGTACTTC. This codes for CASSDRGRSYEQYF.

CDR3 DNA: TGTGCCAGCAGTTCCGACGGGGAGTACACTGAAGCTTTCTTT. It translates to CASSSDGEYTEAFF. The chain has TRBV6-5 and TRBJ1-1, with no clear D. This CDR3 contains 14 residues. The V gene's germline CDR1 is MNHEY and CDR2 SVGAGI. With 4 bases removed from V and 3 bases from J, the gap between germline ends came to 12 bases.

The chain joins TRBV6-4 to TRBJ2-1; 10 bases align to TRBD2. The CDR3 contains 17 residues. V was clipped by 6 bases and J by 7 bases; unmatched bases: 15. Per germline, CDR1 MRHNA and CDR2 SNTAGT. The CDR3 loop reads CASSEWPLAGVENEQFF. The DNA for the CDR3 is TGTGCCAGCAGCGAATGGCCCCTAGCGGGAGTTGAGAATGAGCAGTTCTTC.

This chain's CDR3 is CSVEAEQGLDYNEQFF. The CDR3 coding sequence is TGCAGCGTTGAAGCGGAACAGGGTCTGGATTACAATGAGCAGTTCTTC. This chain links TRBV29-1 with TRBJ2-1, with D tentatively TRBD1 (6 bases). V lost 1 base and J 4 bases, leaving 17 bases between the germline ends. The CDR3 has 16 residues. From germline, CDR1 is SQVTM and CDR2 ANQGSEA.